The subject of this entry is one T cell receptor (beta chain). Its specificity is unknown. The germline CDR1 and CDR2 sequences are SGHRS and YFSETQ. The CDR3 length is 15 residues. V was shortened by 2 bases and J by 0 bases, with 11 bases between the two germline ends. TCRdb's copy holds only in-frame clones and misses some; the assay was immunoSEQ multiplex PCR. The data hold fewer than 300,000 clones, with approximately 87% observed a single time. The sample comes from a study of cytomegalovirus exposure and HLA in healthy donors. About the research overall: The 120 validation repertoires were produced on the same platform as the 650 or so repertoires of the first cohort. This was reported in a later analysis. Study-level points and caveats: It was confirmed in vitro that three of the CMV-associated chains were specific for CMV antigens. Rarity marked most TCR sequences, yet some public TCRs occurred in many donors. About 180 TCR beta chains were listed as cytomegalovirus-associated.

Sequences were obtained from PBMCs. The V and J genes are TRBV5-1 and TRBJ1-2, with TRBD1 as a possible D gene (6 bases). The TCR sequence derives from a woman aged 18-29 years in good health and CMV-seronegative. The CDR3 loop reads CASSFNREANYGYTF. The CDR3, as DNA: TGCGCCAGCAGCTTTAACAGGGAAGCTAACTATGGCTACACCTTC.